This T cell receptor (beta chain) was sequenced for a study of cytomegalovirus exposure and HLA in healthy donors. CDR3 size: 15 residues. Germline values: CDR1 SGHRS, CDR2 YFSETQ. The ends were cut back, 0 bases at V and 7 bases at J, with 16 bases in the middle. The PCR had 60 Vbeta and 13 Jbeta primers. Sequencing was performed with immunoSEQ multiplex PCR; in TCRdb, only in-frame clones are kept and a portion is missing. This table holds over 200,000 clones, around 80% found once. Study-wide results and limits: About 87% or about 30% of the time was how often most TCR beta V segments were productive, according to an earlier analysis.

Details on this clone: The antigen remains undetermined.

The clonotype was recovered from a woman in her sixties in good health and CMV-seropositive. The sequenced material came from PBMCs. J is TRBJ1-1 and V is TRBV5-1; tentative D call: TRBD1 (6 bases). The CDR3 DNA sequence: TGCGCCAGCAGCTTGGCCGGGGGGGGCGCAAATGAAGCTTTCTTT. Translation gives CASSLAGGGANEAFF.